The following is a T cell receptor beta chain sequence with its context. The data originate from a study of blood T cell repertoires in COVID-19. Overall study context: Nucleic acid was either cDNA or gDNA, and it came from T cells, B-cell-depleted T cells, or PBMCs.

Generated by immunoSEQ multiplex PCR, the TCRdb table keeps only in-frame clones and is missing some. The sample has around 450,000 clones; approximately 86% are singletons. The sequenced sample consisted of PBMCs or T cells enriched from blood (not recorded which). The source of this sequence is a woman between 18 and 29 years old who had recovered from COVID-19.

The CDR3 nucleotides read TGTGCCAGCAGCTTCCATTCGGGCGAGCAGTACTTC. Protein sequence: CASSFHSGEQYF. The chain uses TRBV11-2 and TRBJ2-7; D uncertain. This CDR3 contains 12 residues. V gave up 3 bases and J gave up 6 bases, with 9 bases separating them. CDR1 is SGHAT, CDR2 FQNNGV, per germline.